The clone carrying this T cell receptor beta chain was detected only a few times. Its cognate antigen is unknown. MiXCR, applied by TCRdb to the RACE reads, yields one record per CDR3 protein. The sample has 180,000 or so distinct CDR3 sequences, about 25% seen once. This record comes from a study of human T cells and chemical hapten exposure. In the study overall: Enrolled patients were predominantly female and had alopecia areata, totalis or universalis. Findings and caveats of the study: TCRs at a frequency above 1 in 1000 stayed unchanged with DPC sensitization.

Time point described: patch test 3, about 24 weeks after DPC sensitization. The treatment is: therapeutic diphenylcyclopropenone sensitization with weekly scalp DPC. Trimming cost V 0 bases and J 2 bases; bases outside gene matches: 2. Germline lookup yields CDR1 SGHKS and CDR2 YYEKEE (reference sequence). The CDR3 has 15 amino acids. This specimen consisted of whole blood, obtained in connection with sensitization to the hapten diphenylcyclopropenone (DPC). The chain uses TRBV5-5 and TRBJ2-7; 10 bases align to TRBD1. The sequence was obtained from a woman in her thirties or forties with alopecia areata. Some clones in this sample may be carry-over from other donors' samples. CDR3 amino acids: CASSLAGQGAYEQYF. The CDR3, as DNA: TGTGCCAGCAGCTTGGCCGGACAGGGGGCCTACGAGCAGTACTTC.